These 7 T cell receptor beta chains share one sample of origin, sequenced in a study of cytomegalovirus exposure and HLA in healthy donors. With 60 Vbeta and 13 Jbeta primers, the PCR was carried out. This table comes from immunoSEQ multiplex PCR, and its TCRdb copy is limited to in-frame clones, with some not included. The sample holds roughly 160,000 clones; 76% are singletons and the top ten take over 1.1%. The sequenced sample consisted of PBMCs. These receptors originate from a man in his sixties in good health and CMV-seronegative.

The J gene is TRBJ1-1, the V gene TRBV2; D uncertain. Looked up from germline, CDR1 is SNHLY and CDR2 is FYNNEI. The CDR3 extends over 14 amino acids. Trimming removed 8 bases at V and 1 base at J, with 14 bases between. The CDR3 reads CASRVRTANTEAFF. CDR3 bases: TGTGCCAGCCGGGTTAGAACCGCGAACACTGAAGCTTTCTTT. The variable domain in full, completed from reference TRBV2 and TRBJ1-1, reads EPEVTQTPSHQVTQMGQEVILRCVPISNHLYFYWYRQILGQKVEFLVSFYNNEISEKSEIFDDQFSVERPDGSNFTLKIRSTKLEDSAMYFCASRVRTANTEAFFGQGTRLTVV.

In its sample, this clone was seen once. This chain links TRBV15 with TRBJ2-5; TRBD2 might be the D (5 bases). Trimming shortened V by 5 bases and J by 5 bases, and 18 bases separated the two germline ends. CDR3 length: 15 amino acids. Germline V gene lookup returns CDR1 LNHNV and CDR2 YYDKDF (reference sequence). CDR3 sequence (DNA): TGTGCCACCAGCGGCTCGCGGGCGGGCGGGGAGACCCAGTACTTC. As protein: CATSGSRAGGETQYF.

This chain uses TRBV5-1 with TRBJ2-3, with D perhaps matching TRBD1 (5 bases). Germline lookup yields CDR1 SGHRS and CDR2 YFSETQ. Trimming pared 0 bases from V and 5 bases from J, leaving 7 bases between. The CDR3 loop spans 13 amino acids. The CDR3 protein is CASSLVGEDTQYF. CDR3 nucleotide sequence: TGCGCCAGCAGCTTGGTAGGGGAAGATACGCAGTATTTT.

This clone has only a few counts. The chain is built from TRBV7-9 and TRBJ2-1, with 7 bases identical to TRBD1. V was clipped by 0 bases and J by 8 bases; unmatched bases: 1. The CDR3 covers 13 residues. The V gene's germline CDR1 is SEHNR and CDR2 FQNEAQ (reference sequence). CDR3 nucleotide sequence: TGTGCCAGCAGCTTAGCTACAGGGGATGAGCAGTTCTTC. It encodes CASSLATGDEQFF.

CDR3 bases: TGTGCCAGCAGCGTAGCAGGGACGAACACCGGGGAGCTGTTTTTT. It yields the protein CASSVAGTNTGELFF. This rearrangement joins TRBV9 to TRBJ2-2; D may be TRBD1 (5 bases). This CDR3 has 15 amino acids. Trimming removed 0 bases at V and 0 bases at J, with 6 bases between. Per germline, CDR1 SGDLS and CDR2 YYNGEE.

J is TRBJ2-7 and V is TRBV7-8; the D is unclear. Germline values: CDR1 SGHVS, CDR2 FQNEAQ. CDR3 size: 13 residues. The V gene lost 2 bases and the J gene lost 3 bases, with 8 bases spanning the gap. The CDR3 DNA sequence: TGTGCCAGCAGCTTAAACAGCCACTACGAGCAGTACTTC. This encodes CASSLNSHYEQYF. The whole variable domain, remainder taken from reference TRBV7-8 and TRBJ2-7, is GAGVSQSPRYKVAKRGQDVALRCDPISGHVSLFWYQQALGQGPEFLTYFQNEAQLDKSGLPSDRFFAERPEGSVSTLKIQRTQQEDSAVYLCASSLNSHYEQYFGPGTRLTVT.

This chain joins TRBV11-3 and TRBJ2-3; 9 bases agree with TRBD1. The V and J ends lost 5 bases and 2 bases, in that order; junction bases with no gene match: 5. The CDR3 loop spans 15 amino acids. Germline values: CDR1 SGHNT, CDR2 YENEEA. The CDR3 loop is CASSTRQGDTDTQYF. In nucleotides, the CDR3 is TGTGCCAGCAGCACCCGACAGGGGGACACAGATACGCAGTATTTT.